The 17 T cell receptor beta chains below were found in one sample sequenced in a study of radiation and T cells in renal cell carcinoma. Sequencing was performed with immunoSEQ multiplex PCR; in TCRdb, only in-frame clones are kept and a portion is missing. This sample carries 60,000 or so clones, around 80% of them seen once, and the ten largest clones take around 6.8%. Time point here: blood 4 weeks post-SBRT, at nephrectomy. Treatment in this sample: 15 Gy SBRT to primary tumor, nephrectomy 4 weeks later. The source was blood, collected from a patient whose treatment included radiotherapy and nephrectomy. The receptors stem from a man in his sixties with renal cell carcinoma.

The chain employs TRBV18 and TRBJ2-1; 8 nucleotides align to TRBD1. J was trimmed by 4 bases and V by 4 bases; bases with no gene match: 6. Germline V gene sequence: CDR1 KGHSH, CDR2 LQKENI. CDR3 length: 15 residues. The CDR3 loop is CASSQEGQEYNEQFF. CDR3 DNA: TGTGCCAGCTCACAAGAGGGACAGGAGTACAATGAGCAGTTCTTC. Supplemented by reference TRBV18 and TRBJ2-1, the full variable domain reads NAGVMQNPRHLVRRRGQEARLRCSPMKGHSHVYWYRQLPEEGLKFMVYLQKENIIDESGMPKERFSAEFPKEGPSILRIQQVVRGDSAAYFCASSQEGQEYNEQFFGPGTRLTVL.

This clone is a singleton in its sample. The chain recombines TRBV5-4 with TRBJ2-3; no definite D call. CDR3 length: 13 amino acids. Germline lookup yields CDR1 SGHNT and CDR2 YYREEE (reference sequence). V gave up 4 bases and J gave up 3 bases, with 9 bases separating them. The CDR3 coding sequence is TGTGCCAGCAGCCTCGACCCAACAGATACGCAGTATTTT. It translates to CASSLDPTDTQYF.

The chain combines TRBV11-2 with TRBJ2-5; D assignment may be TRBD1 or TRBD2 (6 bases each). Germline V gene lookup returns CDR1 SGHAT and CDR2 FQNNGV. The CDR3 loop spans 14 amino acids. The V end lost 3 bases, the J end lost 5 bases, and 13 bases lay between the germline ends. The CDR3 sequence: CASSLGGAEETQYF. DNA for the CDR3: TGTGCCAGCAGCTTGGGGGGCGCGGAGGAGACCCAGTACTTC.

The chain employs TRBV25-1 and TRBJ1-6; D might be TRBD1 (5 bases). The CDR3 consists of 15 residues. Germline V lookup: CDR1 MGHDK, CDR2 SYGVNS. The V and J ends lost 3 bases and 11 bases respectively, with 17 bases between them. CDR3 sequence reads: CASSETGLRMTPLHF. CDR3 DNA: TGTGCCAGCAGTGAGACGGGACTGCGCATGACACCCCTCCACTTT.

V gene TRBV5-6 combines with J gene TRBJ2-5; 8 bases are a match to TRBD2. TRBJ2-7 explains the end of the DNA better; the J call may be wrong. CDR1 SGHDT and CDR2 YYEEEE come from the germline V gene. This CDR3 contains 14 residues. The CDR3 region is CASSFERGPYEQYF. CDR3 nucleotides: TGTGCCAGCAGCTTTGAGCGGGGGCCCTACGAGCAGTACTTC.

This clone was counted a single time. CDR3 loop: CASSQEGGPYEQYF. The CDR3 DNA sequence: TGTGCCAGCAGCCAAGAGGGGGGGCCCTACGAGCAGTACTTC. The rearrangement links TRBV14 to TRBJ2-7, with D possibly TRBD2 on 7 matching bases. This CDR3 has 14 amino acids. Looked up from germline, CDR1 is SGHDN and CDR2 is FVKESK. Trimming took 0 bases from V and 2 from J, leaving 8 bases between them.

This chain links TRBV5-1 with TRBJ2-5; no clear D. This CDR3 has 15 residues. V dropped 0 bases and J dropped 5 bases, with 14 bases sitting between them. Germline CDR1 and CDR2: SGHRS and YFSETQ. CDR3 region: CASSLEVGDGETQYF. The DNA of the CDR3 is TGCGCCAGCAGCTTGGAGGTAGGAGACGGGGAGACCCAGTACTTC. Looking up the rest from reference TRBV5-1 and TRBJ2-5 gives the full variable domain: KAGVTQTPRYLIKTRGQQVTLSCSPISGHRSVSWYQQTPGQGLQFLFEYFSETQRNKGNFPGRFSGRQFSNSRSEMNVSTLELGDSALYLCASSLEVGDGETQYFGPGTRLLVL.

The gene calls are TRBV9 and TRBJ2-1; D uncertain. Trimming removed 0 bases from V and 8 bases from J, with 12 bases in between. Germline assignment: CDR1 SGDLS and CDR2 YYNGEE. The CDR3 sequence is 14 residues long. The CDR3 DNA reads as TGTGCCAGCAGCGTAGCCCCCAACCGGGATGAGCAGTTCTTC. This codes for CASSVAPNRDEQFF.

The gene calls are TRBV2 and TRBJ1-1; D ambiguous. Per the germline V gene, CDR1 is SNHLY and CDR2 is FYNNEI. The length of the CDR3 is 14 residues. Trimming shortened V by 7 bases and J by 0 bases, and 12 bases separated the two germline ends. The CDR3 sequence is CASKRSSLNTEAFF. The CDR3 bases are TGTGCCAGCAAGAGGAGTTCCCTGAACACTGAAGCTTTCTTT. The complete variable domain, with remaining parts taken from reference TRBV2 and TRBJ1-1, reads EPEVTQTPSHQVTQMGQEVILRCVPISNHLYFYWYRQILGQKVEFLVSFYNNEISEKSEIFDDQFSVERPDGSNFTLKIRSTKLEDSAMYFCASKRSSLNTEAFFGQGTRLTVV.

The chain joins TRBV18 to TRBJ1-5; maybe TRBD1 (5 bases). With 2 bases removed from V and 5 bases from J, the gap between germline ends came to 13 bases. CDR1 is KGHSH and CDR2 is LQKENI in the germline V gene. This CDR3 contains 15 residues. The CDR3 reads CASSPFGTPYQPQHF. The CDR3 nucleotides are TGTGCCAGCTCACCATTCGGGACCCCTTATCAGCCCCAGCATTTT. The full variable domain, with the rest looked up from reference TRBV18 and TRBJ1-5, is NAGVMQNPRHLVRRRGQEARLRCSPMKGHSHVYWYRQLPEEGLKFMVYLQKENIIDESGMPKERFSAEFPKEGPSILRIQQVVRGDSAAYFCASSPFGTPYQPQHFGDGTRLSIL.

The CDR3 nucleotides are TGCGCCAGCAGCTTGGATGCTCCCGGGGCCTATGGCTACACCTTC. It encodes CASSLDAPGAYGYTF. The chain is built from TRBV5-1 and TRBJ1-2, with D possibly being TRBD1 (5 bases). Deletions cut 0 bases from V and 4 bases from J, with 13 bases between. Germline CDR1 is SGHRS and CDR2 is YFSETQ. This CDR3 is 15 amino acids long.

The genes are TRBV9 and TRBJ2-3, with TRBD2 matching over 8 bases. V trimming: 0 bases; J trimming: 4 bases; junction bases outside the gene matches: 4. The germline V gene has CDR1 SGDLS and CDR2 YYNGEE. CDR3 length equals 15 residues. CDR3 protein: CASSVGAGVADTQYF. Here the CDR3 DNA reads TGTGCCAGCAGCGTAGGAGCGGGAGTGGCAGATACGCAGTATTTT.

V and J are TRBV4-1 and TRBJ1-1; D not resolved. Trimming took off 0 bases at V and 3 bases at J, with 11 bases between the two ends. This CDR3 comprises 15 residues. From germline, CDR1 is MGHRA and CDR2 YSYEKL. The CDR3 spells CASSQEEGWDTEAFF. CDR3 DNA: TGCGCCAGCAGCCAAGAAGAGGGTTGGGACACTGAAGCTTTCTTT.

The V and J genes are TRBV5-6 and TRBJ1-1, with no clear D. The length of the CDR3 is 15 residues. Per germline, CDR1 SGHDT and CDR2 YYEEEE. V lost 2 bases and J 1 base, leaving 12 bases between the germline ends. In DNA, the CDR3 is TGTGCCAGCAGCTTCGCGGACGGCTGGAACACTGAAGCTTTCTTT. It specifies CASSFADGWNTEAFF.

The V and J genes are TRBV11-2 and TRBJ2-5; D is unclear. Trimming pared 5 bases from V and 3 bases from J, leaving 7 bases between. This CDR3 has 12 residues. Germline CDR1 is SGHAT and CDR2 is FQNNGV. In DNA, the CDR3 is TGTGCCAGCAGCCCGAGAGAAGAGACCCAGTACTTC. Encoded protein: CASSPREETQYF.

In its sample, this clone was seen once. The CDR3 is CASSTGTGPGNTIYF. The CDR3 nucleotides are TGTGCCAGCAGTACCGGGACAGGGCCCGGAAACACCATATATTTT. V usage is TRBV6-6 and J usage is TRBJ1-3, with 9 positions matching TRBD1. The CDR3 loop spans 15 amino acids. V dropped 5 bases and J dropped 4; count of bases not matched to a gene: 6. Germline CDR1 is MNHNY and CDR2 is SVGAGI (reference sequence).

V gene TRBV5-6 combines with J gene TRBJ2-3; D might be TRBD2 (6 bases). The CDR3 is 13 residues long. Per the germline V gene, CDR1 is SGHDT and CDR2 is YYEEEE. V dropped 4 bases and J dropped 1 base, with 7 bases sitting between them. The CDR3 loop reads CASSIAGTDTQYF. DNA for the CDR3: TGTGCCAGCAGCATAGCGGGCACAGATACGCAGTATTTT.